One and the same sample provided the 7 T cell receptor beta chains below, sequenced in a study of blood T cell repertoires in COVID-19. Clones were sequenced by immunoSEQ multiplex PCR, and TCRdb holds only the in-frame ones, with some missing. The data contain 250,000 to 350,000 clones, around 87% of them seen just once; the ten biggest clones take up about 2.2%. Sequencing was done on a sample of peripheral blood. The receptors derive from a woman between 50 and 59 years old who had recovered from COVID-19.

Only a few counts were recorded for this clone. DNA for the CDR3: TGTGCCTGGAGAGGGGGCGTTGGTCGGAATGAGCAGTTCTTC. Residues: CAWRGGVGRNEQFF. The chain employs TRBV30 and TRBJ2-1, with 7 bases identical to TRBD1. Trimming removed 3 bases from V and 7 bases from J; junction bases left unmatched: 9. The CDR3 runs 14 residues. CDR1 is GTSNPN and CDR2 is SVGIG in the germline V gene (reference sequence).

The rearrangement uses TRBV5-5 and TRBJ2-2; D uncertain. The CDR3 is 11 residues long. V was cut by 3 bases and J by 7 bases, with 4 bases left in between. Germline V gene sequence: CDR1 SGHKS, CDR2 YYEKEE (reference sequence). Here the CDR3 DNA reads TGTGCCAGCAGCTACTACGGGGAGCTGTTTTTT. Protein: CASSYYGELFF.

This clone was detected once. The CDR3 region is CASSQEGFTDTQYF. The CDR3 bases are TGTGCCAGCAGCCAGGAGGGCTTCACAGATACGCAGTATTTT. This sequence joins TRBV5-6 and TRBJ2-3; TRBD2 might be the D (6 bases). This CDR3 has 14 amino acids. The V gene's germline CDR1 is SGHDT and CDR2 YYEEEE. With 4 bases removed from V and 2 bases from J, the gap between germline ends came to 11 bases.

The rearrangement links TRBV28 to TRBJ1-2; 8 bases fit TRBD1. The germline gives CDR1 MDHEN, CDR2 SYDVKM. The CDR3 has 14 residues. The trim removed 6 bases at V and 5 bases at J, leaving 8 bases unmatched. CDR3 bases: TGTGCCAGCAGAGTTGGGACAGGAGGTTATGGCTACACCTTC. This codes for CASRVGTGGYGYTF.

The V and J genes are TRBV29-1 and TRBJ2-7; tentative D call: TRBD2 (6 bases). The germline V gene has CDR1 SQVTM and CDR2 ANQGSEA. This CDR3 has 13 residues. The V end was cut by 3 bases, the J end by 4 bases, with 13 bases between. CDR3 amino acids: CSVENPTSYEQYF. The CDR3 DNA reads as TGCAGCGTTGAGAACCCGACTAGTTACGAGCAGTACTTC.

This chain joins TRBV7-2 and TRBJ1-2; 8 bases are shared with TRBD1. The ends lost 5 bases at V and 2 bases at J; junction bases unmatched: 7. Germline V gives CDR1 SGHTA, CDR2 FQGNSA. The CDR3 spans 15 residues. In DNA, the CDR3 is TGTGCCAGCAGCACCTACAGGGGGATGAACTATGGCTACACCTTC. It is translated as CASSTYRGMNYGYTF.

The V and J genes are TRBV7-3 and TRBJ1-1; the D gene is possibly TRBD1 (5 bases). V gave up 5 bases and J gave up 6 bases, with 16 bases separating them. The CDR3 consists of 14 residues. From germline, CDR1 is SGHTA and CDR2 FQGTGA. CDR3 DNA: TGTGCCAGCAGCATCCAGGGAGGGTCGGCTGAAGCTTTCTTT. The encoded protein is CASSIQGGSAEAFF.